This entry is about one T cell receptor (beta chain). Naive CD8 cells lacked CD45RO and underwent positive selection for CCR7, leaving out terminally differentiated effector memory CD45RA+ cells. This sample was taken from a study of shared clonotypes between healthy human individuals. Clones were sequenced by immunoSEQ multiplex PCR, and TCRdb holds only the in-frame ones, with some missing. The table includes approximately 2,200,000 clones, around 93% detected once. This CDR3 has 14 amino acids. V dropped 4 bases and J dropped 5; count of bases not matched to a gene: 6. Germline-derived CDR1 and CDR2 are MGHRA and YSYEKL.

The clonotype comes from a young man in good health. Some clones in this sample may be carry-over from other donors' samples. The sample taken for sequencing was naive CD8+ T cells from PBMCs. V is TRBV4-1 and J is TRBJ2-5; the match to TRBD1 covers 8 bases. The CDR3 protein is CASSPRQGRETQYF. The CDR3 DNA reads TGCGCCAGCAGCCCCCGACAGGGGAGGGAGACCCAGTACTTC.